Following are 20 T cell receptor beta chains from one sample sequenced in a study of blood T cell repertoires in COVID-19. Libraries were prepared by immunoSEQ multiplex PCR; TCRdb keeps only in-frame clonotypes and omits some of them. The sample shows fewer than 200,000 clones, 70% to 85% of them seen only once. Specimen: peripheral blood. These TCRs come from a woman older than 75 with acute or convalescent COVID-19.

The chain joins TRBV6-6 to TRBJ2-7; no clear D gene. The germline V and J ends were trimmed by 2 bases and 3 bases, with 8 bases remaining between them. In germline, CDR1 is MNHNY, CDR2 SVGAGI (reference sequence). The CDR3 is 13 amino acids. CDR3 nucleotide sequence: TGTGCCAGCAGTTACGAACTCCTCTACGAGCAGTACTTC. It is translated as CASSYELLYEQYF.

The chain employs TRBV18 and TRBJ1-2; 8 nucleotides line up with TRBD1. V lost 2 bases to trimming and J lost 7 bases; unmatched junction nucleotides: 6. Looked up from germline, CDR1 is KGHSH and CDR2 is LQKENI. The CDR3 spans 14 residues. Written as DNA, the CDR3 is TGTGCCAGCTCACCAGGTCCCGGACAGGGTGGCTACACCTTC. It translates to CASSPGPGQGGYTF.

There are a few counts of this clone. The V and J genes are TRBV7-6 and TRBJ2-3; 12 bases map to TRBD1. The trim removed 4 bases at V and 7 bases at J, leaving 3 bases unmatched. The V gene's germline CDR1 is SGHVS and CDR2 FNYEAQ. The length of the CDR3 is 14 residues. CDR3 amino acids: CASSWGQGANTQYF. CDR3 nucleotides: TGTGCCAGCAGCTGGGGACAGGGGGCGAATACGCAGTATTTT.

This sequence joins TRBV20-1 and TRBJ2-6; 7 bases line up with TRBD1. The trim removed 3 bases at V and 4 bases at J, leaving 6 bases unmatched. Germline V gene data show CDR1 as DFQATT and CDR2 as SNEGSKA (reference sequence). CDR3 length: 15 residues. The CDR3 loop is CSASEGARGANVLTF. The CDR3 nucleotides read TGCAGTGCTAGTGAGGGGGCAAGGGGGGCCAACGTCCTGACTTTC.

The CDR3 loop is CASSLGLIQSETQYF. CDR3 nucleotide sequence: TGTGCCAGCAGCTTGGGGTTAATTCAGTCGGAGACCCAGTACTTC. The chain uses TRBV5-8 and TRBJ2-5; no clear D gene. The V end lost 0 bases, the J end lost 5 bases, and 14 bases lay between the germline ends. Looked up from germline, CDR1 is SGHTS and CDR2 is YDEGEE. There are 15 residues in the CDR3.

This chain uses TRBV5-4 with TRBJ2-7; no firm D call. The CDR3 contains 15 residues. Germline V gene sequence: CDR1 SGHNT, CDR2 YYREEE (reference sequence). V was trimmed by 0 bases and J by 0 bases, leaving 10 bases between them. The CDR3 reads CASSLGSATSYEQYF. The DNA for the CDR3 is TGTGCCAGCAGCTTGGGTTCAGCGACCTCCTACGAGCAGTACTTC.

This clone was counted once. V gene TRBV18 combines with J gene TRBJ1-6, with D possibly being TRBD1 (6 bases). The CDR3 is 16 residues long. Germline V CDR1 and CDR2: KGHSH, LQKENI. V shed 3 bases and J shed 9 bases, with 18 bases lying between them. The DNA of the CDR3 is TGTGCCAGCTCACCCCTCCGGGGGGGCCCGGCTTCACCCCTCCACTTT. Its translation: CASSPLRGGPASPLHF.

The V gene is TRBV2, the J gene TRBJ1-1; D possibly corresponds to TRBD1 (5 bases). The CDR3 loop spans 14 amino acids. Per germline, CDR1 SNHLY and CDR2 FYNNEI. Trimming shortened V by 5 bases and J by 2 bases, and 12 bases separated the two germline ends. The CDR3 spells CASSLTQGNTEAFF. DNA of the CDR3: TGTGCCAGCAGTTTAACGCAGGGTAACACTGAAGCTTTCTTT.

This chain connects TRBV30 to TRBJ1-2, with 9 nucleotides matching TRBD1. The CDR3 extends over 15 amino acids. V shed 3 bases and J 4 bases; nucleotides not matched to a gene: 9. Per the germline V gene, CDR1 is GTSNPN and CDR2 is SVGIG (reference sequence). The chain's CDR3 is CAWRDGTGNPYGYTF. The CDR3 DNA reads TGTGCCTGGAGGGACGGGACAGGGAACCCCTATGGCTACACCTTC.

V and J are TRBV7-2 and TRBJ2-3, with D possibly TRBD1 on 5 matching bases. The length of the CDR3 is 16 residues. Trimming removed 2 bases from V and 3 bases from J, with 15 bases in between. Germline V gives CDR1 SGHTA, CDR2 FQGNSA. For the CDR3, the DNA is TGTGCCAGCAGCTTATGGGGCTGGGGTTATACAGATACGCAGTATTTT. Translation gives CASSLWGWGYTDTQYF.

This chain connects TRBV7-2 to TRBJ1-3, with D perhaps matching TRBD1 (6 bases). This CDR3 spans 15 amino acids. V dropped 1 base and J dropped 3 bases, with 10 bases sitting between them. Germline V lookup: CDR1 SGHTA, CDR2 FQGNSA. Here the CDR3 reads CASSLVGGGGNTIYF. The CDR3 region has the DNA TGTGCCAGCAGCTTAGTAGGGGGGGGTGGAAACACCATATATTTT.

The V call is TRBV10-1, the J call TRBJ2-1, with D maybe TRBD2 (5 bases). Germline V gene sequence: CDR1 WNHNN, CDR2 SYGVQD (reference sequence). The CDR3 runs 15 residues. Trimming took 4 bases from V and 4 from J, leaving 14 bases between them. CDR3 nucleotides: TGCGCCAGCAGTGGTCCGGGGTCAGGATACAATGAGCAGTTCTTC. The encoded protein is CASSGPGSGYNEQFF.

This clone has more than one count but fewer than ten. CDR3 protein: CASSWQTGNEQFF. The CDR3 nucleotides are TGTGCCAGCAGTTGGCAGACGGGCAATGAGCAGTTCTTC. The chain uses TRBV27 and TRBJ2-1; no definite D call. CDR1 is MNHEY, CDR2 SMNVEV, per germline (reference sequence). This CDR3 region has 13 residues. Between the trimmed V and J ends, which lost 4 bases and 6 bases, there was a span of 10 bases.

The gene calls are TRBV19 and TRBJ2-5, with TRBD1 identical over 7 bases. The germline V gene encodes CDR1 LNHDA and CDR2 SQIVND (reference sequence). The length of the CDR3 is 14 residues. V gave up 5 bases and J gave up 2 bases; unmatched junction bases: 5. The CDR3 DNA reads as TGTGCCAGTAGTGCCCGGACAGGACAAGAGACCCAGTACTTC. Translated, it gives CASSARTGQETQYF.

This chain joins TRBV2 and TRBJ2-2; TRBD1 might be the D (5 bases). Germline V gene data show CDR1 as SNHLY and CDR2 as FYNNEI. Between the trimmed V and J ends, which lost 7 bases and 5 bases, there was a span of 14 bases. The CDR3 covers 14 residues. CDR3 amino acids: CASIKGLRTGELFF. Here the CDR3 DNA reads TGTGCCAGCATAAAGGGGTTGCGTACCGGGGAGCTGTTTTTT.

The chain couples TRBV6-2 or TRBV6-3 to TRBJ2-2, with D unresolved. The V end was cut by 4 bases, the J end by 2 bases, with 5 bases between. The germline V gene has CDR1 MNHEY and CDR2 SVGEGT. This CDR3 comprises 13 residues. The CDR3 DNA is TGTGCCAGCAGTTCGGTCAACACCGGGGAGCTGTTTTTT. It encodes CASSSVNTGELFF.

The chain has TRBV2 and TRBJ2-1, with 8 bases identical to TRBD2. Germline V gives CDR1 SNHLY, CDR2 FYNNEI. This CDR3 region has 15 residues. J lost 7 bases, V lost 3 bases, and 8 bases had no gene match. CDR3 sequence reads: CASSDRSGGGNEQFF. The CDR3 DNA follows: TGTGCCAGCAGTGACCGAAGCGGGGGCGGGAATGAGCAGTTCTTC.

This CDR3 reads CASSDRDYQYNEQFF. The CDR3 nucleotides are TGTGCCAGCAGTGACCGGGACTACCAATACAATGAGCAGTTCTTC. The chain recombines TRBV6-6 with TRBJ2-1; 7 bases agree with TRBD2. The CDR3 extends over 15 amino acids. CDR1 and CDR2 (germline): MNHNY, SVGAGI (reference sequence). Trimming at V came to 5 bases and at J to 4 bases, leaving 8 bases not matched to a gene.

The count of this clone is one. As DNA, the CDR3 is TGTGCCAGCAGCTTCTCCGCCGAGTCCGAGCAGTACTTC. Encoded protein: CASSFSAESEQYF. The V gene is TRBV7-8, the J gene TRBJ2-7; D is unresolved. Germline CDR1 and CDR2: SGHVS and FQNEAQ. The CDR3 consists of 13 residues. Trimming took 3 bases from V and 6 from J, leaving 12 bases between them. Full variable domain (outside the CDR3, taken from reference TRBV7-8 and TRBJ2-7): GAGVSQSPRYKVAKRGQDVALRCDPISGHVSLFWYQQALGQGPEFLTYFQNEAQLDKSGLPSDRFFAERPEGSVSTLKIQRTQQEDSAVYLCASSFSAESEQYFGPGTRLTVT.

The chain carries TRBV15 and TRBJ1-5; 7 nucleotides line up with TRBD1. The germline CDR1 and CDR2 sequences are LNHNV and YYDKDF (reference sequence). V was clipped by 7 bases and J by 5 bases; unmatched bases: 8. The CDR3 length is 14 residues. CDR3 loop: CATNTGTDYQPQHF. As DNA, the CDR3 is TGTGCCACCAACACGGGGACAGACTATCAGCCCCAGCATTTT.